The clone carrying this T cell receptor (beta chain) was found a few times. What it binds is unknown. The sample originates from a study of T cells in localized non-small cell lung cancer. TCRdb's table, derived via immunoSEQ multiplex PCR, lists solely in-frame clones and lacks some. Among 4,500 to 5,500 clones, around 45% were seen once, and the ten largest hold around 17%. Trimming took off 3 bases at V and 3 bases at J, with 10 bases between the two ends. Germline V gene lookup returns CDR1 SGHNT and CDR2 YENEEA. This CDR3 contains 14 residues. Study-wide points: Longer overall survival associated with higher blood T cell density; shorter survival with higher adjacent-lung clonality. There was higher T cell clonality in uninvolved adjacent lung than in tumor, and it was highest there.

The receptor was derived from a man aged 40 to 70 with stage I lung adenocarcinoma. This chain connects TRBV11-3 to TRBJ2-3; a weak D match, TRBD1 (6 bases). The sequences come from lung tumor tissue, collected before any cancer treatment. CDR3 residues: CASSFPGETDTQYF. CDR3 DNA: TGTGCCAGCAGCTTTCCAGGGGAAACAGATACGCAGTATTTT.